These 8 T cell receptor beta chains came from one sample sequenced in a study of cytomegalovirus exposure and HLA in healthy donors. The PCR used 60 Vbeta and 13 Jbeta primers. Profiling relied on immunoSEQ multiplex PCR, and the TCRdb table lists in-frame clones only, not all of them. This table has roughly 120,000 clones, 75% to 85% appearing once. Sequences were obtained from PBMCs. The receptors shown here come from a male donor in good health and CMV-seronegative.

This chain links TRBV7-2 with TRBJ2-7; 9 bases map to TRBD2. Per the germline V gene, CDR1 is SGHTA and CDR2 is FQGNSA. After removal of 5 bases from V and 2 bases from J, the junction contained 1 base not matched to a gene. The CDR3 spans 13 residues. The CDR3 nucleotides are TGTGCCAGCAGCCAGCGGGAGGCCTACGAGCAGTACTTC. It specifies CASSQREAYEQYF.

The V call is TRBV5-1, the J call TRBJ2-1, with D possibly matching TRBD1 (6 bases). This CDR3 region has 16 residues. V was cut by 0 bases and J by 0 bases, with 10 bases left in between. The germline CDR1 and CDR2 sequences are SGHRS and YFSETQ. The CDR3 nucleotides read TGCGCCAGCAGCTTGGTCGGACAGAGCTCCTACAATGAGCAGTTCTTC. This encodes CASSLVGQSSYNEQFF.

The chain combines TRBV25-1 with TRBJ2-1; 9 bases fit TRBD1. Germline V gives CDR1 MGHDK, CDR2 SYGVNS. The J segment lost 7 bases and the V segment lost 3 bases, leaving 10 bases of the junction unmatched. The CDR3 sequence is 16 residues long. CDR3 sequence: CASSDRDRVIGNEQFF. CDR3 coding DNA: TGTGCCAGCAGTGACCGGGACAGGGTTATTGGGAATGAGCAGTTCTTC.

This chain connects TRBV5-4 to TRBJ2-5; 8 positions match TRBD2. Trimming took 4 bases from V and 0 from J; bases not matched to a gene: 8. CDR1 and CDR2 from the germline V gene are SGHNT and YYREEE (reference sequence). The CDR3 is made up of 16 amino acids. DNA of the CDR3: TGTGCCAGCAGCCCGGGGGGCGGGGGGAACCAAGAGACCCAGTACTTC. Its translation: CASSPGGGGNQETQYF.

The chain uses TRBV4-1 and TRBJ2-4; D gene unclear. V shed 1 base and J shed 9 bases, with 10 bases lying between them. This CDR3 comprises 13 residues. Germline CDR1 reads MGHRA; CDR2 reads YSYEKL. CDR3 sequence: CASSQVPWAIQYF. The CDR3 coding sequence is TGCGCCAGCAGCCAAGTCCCCTGGGCCATTCAGTACTTC.

The chain uses TRBV7-9 and TRBJ2-2, with D possibly being TRBD1 (5 bases). Trimming stripped 3 bases from V and 0 bases from J, with 11 bases between. Germline V gene lookup returns CDR1 SEHNR and CDR2 FQNEAQ (reference sequence). The CDR3 spans 16 residues. CDR3 coding DNA: TGTGCCAGCAGCTTTAGGGGCCTCGCGAACACCGGGGAGCTGTTTTTT. It specifies CASSFRGLANTGELFF.

This clone was counted a single time. The genes are TRBV2 and TRBJ2-7, with TRBD1 matching over 11 bases. V lost 9 bases, J lost 6 bases, and 7 bases stayed unmatched. Germline V CDR1 and CDR2: SNHLY, FYNNEI. CDR3 length: 13 residues. Here the CDR3 DNA reads TGTGCCAGAGGACAGGGGGCGCAGGTCGAGCAGTACTTC. It yields the protein CARGQGAQVEQYF.

This chain joins TRBV27 and TRBJ2-7; weak D call: TRBD1 (6 bases). The CDR3 length is 14 residues. CDR1 is MNHEY, CDR2 SMNVEV, per germline (reference sequence). The V gene lost 0 bases and the J gene lost 3 bases, with 9 bases spanning the gap. CDR3: CASSLSGTHYEQYF. The CDR3 DNA follows: TGTGCCAGCAGTTTATCCGGGACACACTACGAGCAGTACTTC.